Sequencing of this T cell receptor (beta chain) was carried out in a study of a mutant IDH1 vaccine in newly diagnosed glioma. This clone has a handful of counts. Its antigen is as yet unknown. Within the sample, other DNA sequences also encode this same CDR3. Sequenced by immunoSEQ multiplex PCR; TCRdb stores in-frame clones only, minus some. The table lists about 60,000 clones, 80% to 85% of them singletons. Time point specified: week 47, end of study. Vaccine doses each comprised 300 ug of mutant IDH1 20-mer peptide, with topical imiquimod. There are 18 residues in the CDR3. V trimming: 5 bases; J trimming: 2 bases; junction bases outside the gene matches: 3. In germline, CDR1 is SGHTA, CDR2 FQGNSA.

This clonotype originated in a woman in her forties or fifties with glioma. This chain joins TRBV7-2 and TRBJ2-6; TRBD2 aligns across 16 bases. The sample consisted of PBMCs, taken from a glioma patient whose treatment included an IDH1 peptide vaccine. CDR3 coding DNA: TGTGCCAGCAGCCTGGGACTAGCGGGGGGGGCTGGGGCCAACGTCCTGACTTTC. Its protein is CASSLGLAGGAGANVLTF.